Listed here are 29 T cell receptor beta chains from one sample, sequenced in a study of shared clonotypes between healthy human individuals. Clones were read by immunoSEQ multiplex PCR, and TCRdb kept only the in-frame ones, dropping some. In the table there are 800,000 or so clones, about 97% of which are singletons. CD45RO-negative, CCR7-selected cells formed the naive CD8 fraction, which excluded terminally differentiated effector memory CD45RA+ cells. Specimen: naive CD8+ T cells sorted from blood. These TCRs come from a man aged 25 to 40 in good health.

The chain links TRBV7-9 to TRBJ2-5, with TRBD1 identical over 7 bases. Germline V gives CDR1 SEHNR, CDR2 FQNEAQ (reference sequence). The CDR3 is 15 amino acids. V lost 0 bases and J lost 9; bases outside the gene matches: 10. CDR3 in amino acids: CASSLAVTGFDPQYF. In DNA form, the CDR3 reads TGTGCCAGCAGCTTAGCGGTGACAGGGTTTGATCCCCAGTACTTC. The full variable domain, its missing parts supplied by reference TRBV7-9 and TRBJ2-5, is DTGVSQNPRHKITKRGQNVTFRCDPISEHNRLYWYRQTLGQGPEFLTYFQNEAQLEKSRLLSDRFSAERPKGSFSTLEIQRTEQGDSAMYLCASSLAVTGFDPQYFGPGTRLLVL.

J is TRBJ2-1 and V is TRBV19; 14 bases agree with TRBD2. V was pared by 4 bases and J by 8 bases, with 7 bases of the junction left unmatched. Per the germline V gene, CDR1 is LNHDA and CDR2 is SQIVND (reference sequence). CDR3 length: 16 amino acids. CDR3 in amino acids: CASSNGTGLAGDEQFF. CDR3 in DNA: TGTGCCAGTAGTAACGGTACGGGACTAGCGGGAGATGAGCAGTTCTTC.

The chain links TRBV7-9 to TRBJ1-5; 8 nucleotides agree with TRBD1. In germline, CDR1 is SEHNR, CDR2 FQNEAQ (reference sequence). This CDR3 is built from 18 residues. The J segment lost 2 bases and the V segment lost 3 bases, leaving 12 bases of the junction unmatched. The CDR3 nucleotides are TGTGCCAGCAGCTTTCTGCCGGACAGGGCCGGGCGCAATCAGCCCCAGCATTTT. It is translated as CASSFLPDRAGRNQPQHF.

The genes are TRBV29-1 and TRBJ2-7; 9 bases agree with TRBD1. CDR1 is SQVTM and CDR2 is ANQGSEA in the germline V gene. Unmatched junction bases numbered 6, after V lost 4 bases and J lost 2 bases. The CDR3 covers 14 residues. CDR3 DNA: TGCAGCGTTGCGGACAGGGGATCAGCCTACGAGCAGTACTTC. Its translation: CSVADRGSAYEQYF.

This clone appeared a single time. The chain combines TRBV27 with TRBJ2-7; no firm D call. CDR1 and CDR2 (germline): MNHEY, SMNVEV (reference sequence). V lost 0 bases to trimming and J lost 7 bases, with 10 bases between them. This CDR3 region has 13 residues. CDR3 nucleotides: TGTGCCAGCAGTTTATCCCGGCCATTGGAGCAGTACTTC. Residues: CASSLSRPLEQYF.

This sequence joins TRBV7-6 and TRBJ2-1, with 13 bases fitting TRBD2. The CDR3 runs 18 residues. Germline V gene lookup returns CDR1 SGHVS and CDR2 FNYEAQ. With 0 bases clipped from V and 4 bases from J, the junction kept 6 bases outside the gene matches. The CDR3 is CASSLASGLAGSYNEQFF. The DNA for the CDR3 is TGTGCCAGCAGCTTAGCTTCGGGACTAGCGGGATCTTACAATGAGCAGTTCTTC.

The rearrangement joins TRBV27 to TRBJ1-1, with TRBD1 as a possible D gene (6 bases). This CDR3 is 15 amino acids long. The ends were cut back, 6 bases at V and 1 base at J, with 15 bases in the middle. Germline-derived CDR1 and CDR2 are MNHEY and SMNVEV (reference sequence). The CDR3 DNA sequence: TGTGCCAGCAGACTAGGGGGTGTCGGGAACACTGAAGCTTTCTTT. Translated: CASRLGGVGNTEAFF.

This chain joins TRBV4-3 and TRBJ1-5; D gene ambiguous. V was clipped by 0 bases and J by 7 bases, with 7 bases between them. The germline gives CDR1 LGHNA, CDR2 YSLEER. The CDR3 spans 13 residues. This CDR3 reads CASSQDELQPQHF. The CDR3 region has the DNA TGCGCCAGCAGCCAAGACGAACTGCAGCCCCAGCATTTT.

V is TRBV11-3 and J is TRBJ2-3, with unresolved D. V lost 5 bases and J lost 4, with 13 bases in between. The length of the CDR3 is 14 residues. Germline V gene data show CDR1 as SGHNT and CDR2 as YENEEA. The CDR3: CASSLPGRPDTQYF. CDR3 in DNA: TGTGCCAGCAGCCTACCCGGACGTCCAGATACGCAGTATTTT.

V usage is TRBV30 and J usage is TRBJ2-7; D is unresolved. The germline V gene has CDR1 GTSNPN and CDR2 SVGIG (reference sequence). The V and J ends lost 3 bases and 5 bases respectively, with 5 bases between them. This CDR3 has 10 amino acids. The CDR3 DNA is TGTGCCTGGAGGGAAAACGAGCAGTACTTC. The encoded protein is CAWRENEQYF. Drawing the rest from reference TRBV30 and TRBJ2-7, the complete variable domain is SQTIHQWPATLVQPVGSPLSLECTVEGTSNPNLYWYRQAAGRGLQLLFYSVGIGQISSEVPQNLSASRPQDRQFILSSKKLLLSDSGFYLCAWRENEQYFGPGTRLTVT.

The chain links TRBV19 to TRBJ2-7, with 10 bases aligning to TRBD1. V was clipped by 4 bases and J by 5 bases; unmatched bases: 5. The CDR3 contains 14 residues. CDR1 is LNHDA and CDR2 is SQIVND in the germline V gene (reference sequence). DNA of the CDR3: TGTGCCAGTAGTACAGGGACAGGGGCCCACGAGCAGTACTTC. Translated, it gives CASSTGTGAHEQYF.

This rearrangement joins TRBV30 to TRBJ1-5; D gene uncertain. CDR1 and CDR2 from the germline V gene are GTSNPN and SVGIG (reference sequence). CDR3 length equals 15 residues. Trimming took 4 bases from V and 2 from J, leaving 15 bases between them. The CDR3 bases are TGTGCCTGGACCATAGGCCTGAGGGGCAATCAGCCCCAGCATTTT. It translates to CAWTIGLRGNQPQHF.

CDR3 in DNA: TGTGCCAGCAGCTTAGAGGACTCAGTCGTTGGCTACGAGCAGTACTTC. This sequence encodes CASSLEDSVVGYEQYF. V gene TRBV5-4 combines with J gene TRBJ2-7, with D tentatively TRBD2 (5 bases). V dropped 2 bases and J dropped 3 bases, with 18 bases sitting between them. The CDR3 runs to 16 residues. Per the germline V gene, CDR1 is SGHNT and CDR2 is YYREEE (reference sequence).

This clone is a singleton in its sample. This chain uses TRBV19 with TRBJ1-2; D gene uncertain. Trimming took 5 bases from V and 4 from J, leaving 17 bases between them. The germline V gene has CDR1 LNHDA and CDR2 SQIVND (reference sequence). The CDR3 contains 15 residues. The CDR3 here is CASSGTPGPLYGYTF. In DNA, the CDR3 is TGTGCCAGTAGTGGAACCCCAGGCCCGCTCTATGGCTACACCTTC. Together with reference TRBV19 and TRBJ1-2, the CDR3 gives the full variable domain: DGGITQSPKYLFRKEGQNVTLSCEQNLNHDAMYWYRQDPGQGLRLIYYSQIVNDFQKGDIAEGYSVSREKKESFPLTVTSAQKNPTAFYLCASSGTPGPLYGYTFGSGTRLTVV.

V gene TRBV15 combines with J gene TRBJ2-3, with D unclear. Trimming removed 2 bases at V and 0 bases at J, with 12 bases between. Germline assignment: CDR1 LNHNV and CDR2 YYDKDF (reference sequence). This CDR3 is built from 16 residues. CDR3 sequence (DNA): TGTGCCACCAGCAGACACGACACTACTAGCACAGATACGCAGTATTTT. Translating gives CATSRHDTTSTDTQYF.

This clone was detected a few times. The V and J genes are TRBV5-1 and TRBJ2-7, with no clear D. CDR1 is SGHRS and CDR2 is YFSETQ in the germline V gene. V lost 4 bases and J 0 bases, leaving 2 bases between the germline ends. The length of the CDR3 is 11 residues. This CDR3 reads CASSHSYEQYF. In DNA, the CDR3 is TGCGCCAGCAGCCACTCCTACGAGCAGTACTTC.

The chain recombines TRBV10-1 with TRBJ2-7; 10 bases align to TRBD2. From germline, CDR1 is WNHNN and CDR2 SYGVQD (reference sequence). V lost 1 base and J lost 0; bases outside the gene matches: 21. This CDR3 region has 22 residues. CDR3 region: CASSELKTAGTSASFFSYEQYF. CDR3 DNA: TGCGCCAGCAGTGAGTTGAAGACAGCCGGGACTAGCGCTTCATTTTTCTCCTACGAGCAGTACTTC.

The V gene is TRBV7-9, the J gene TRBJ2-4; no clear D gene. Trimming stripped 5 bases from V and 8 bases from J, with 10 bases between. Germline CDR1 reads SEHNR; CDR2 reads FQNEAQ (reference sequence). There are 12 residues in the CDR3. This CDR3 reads CASSPRAHIQYF. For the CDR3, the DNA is TGTGCCAGCAGCCCTAGGGCACACATTCAGTACTTC. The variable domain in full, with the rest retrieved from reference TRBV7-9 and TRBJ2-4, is DTGVSQNPRHKITKRGQNVTFRCDPISEHNRLYWYRQTLGQGPEFLTYFQNEAQLEKSRLLSDRFSAERPKGSFSTLEIQRTEQGDSAMYLCASSPRAHIQYFGAGTRLSVL.

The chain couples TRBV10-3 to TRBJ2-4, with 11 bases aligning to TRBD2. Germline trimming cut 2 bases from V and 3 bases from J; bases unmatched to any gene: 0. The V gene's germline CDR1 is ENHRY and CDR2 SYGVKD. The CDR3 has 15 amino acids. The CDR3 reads CAISETSGGKNIQYF. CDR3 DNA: TGTGCCATCAGTGAGACTAGCGGGGGCAAAAACATTCAGTACTTC.

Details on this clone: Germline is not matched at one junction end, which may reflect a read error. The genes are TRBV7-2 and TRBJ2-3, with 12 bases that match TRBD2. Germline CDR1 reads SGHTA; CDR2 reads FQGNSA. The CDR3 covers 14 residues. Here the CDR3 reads CASSPLGLAGPPPF. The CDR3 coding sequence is TGTGCCAGCAGCCCTCTCGGACTAGCGGGGCCTCCCCCGTTT.

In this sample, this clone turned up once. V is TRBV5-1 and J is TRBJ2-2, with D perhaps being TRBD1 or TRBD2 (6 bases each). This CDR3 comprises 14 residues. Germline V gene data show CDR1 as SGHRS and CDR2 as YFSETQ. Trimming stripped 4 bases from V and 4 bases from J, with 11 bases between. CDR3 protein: CASSPEGGTGELFF. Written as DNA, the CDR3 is TGCGCCAGCAGCCCCGAGGGGGGCACCGGGGAGCTGTTTTTT.

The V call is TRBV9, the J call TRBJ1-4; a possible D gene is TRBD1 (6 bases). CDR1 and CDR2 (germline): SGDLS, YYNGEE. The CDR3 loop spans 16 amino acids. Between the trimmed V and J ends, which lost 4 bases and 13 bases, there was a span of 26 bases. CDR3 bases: TGTGCCAGCAGCCGCGAGGGGGACACCCCCGGACCCGGACTGTTTTTT. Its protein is CASSREGDTPGPGLFF. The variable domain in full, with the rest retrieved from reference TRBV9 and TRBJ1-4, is DSGVTQTPKHLITATGQRVTLRCSPRSGDLSVYWYQQSLDQGLQFLIQYYNGEERAKGNILERFSAQQFPDLHSELNLSSLELGDSALYFCASSREGDTPGPGLFFGSGTQLSVL.

CDR3 region: CSVVSGSSGELFF. CDR3 coding DNA: TGCAGCGTTGTTAGCGGGAGTTCCGGGGAGCTGTTTTTT. The chain joins TRBV29-1 to TRBJ2-2; 9 bases line up with TRBD2. V lost 4 bases and J lost 6; bases outside the gene matches: 3. There are 13 residues in the CDR3. Germline lookup yields CDR1 SQVTM and CDR2 ANQGSEA.

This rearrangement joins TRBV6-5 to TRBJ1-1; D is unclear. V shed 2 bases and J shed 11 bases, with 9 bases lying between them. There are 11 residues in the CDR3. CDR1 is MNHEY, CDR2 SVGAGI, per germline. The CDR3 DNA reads TGTGCCAGCAGTTACGGGCAGAACGCTTTCTTT. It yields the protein CASSYGQNAFF.

CDR3 DNA: TGCGCCAGCAGACCCCTGGGACAGGGAGACTATGGCTACACCTTC. Translated, it gives CASRPLGQGDYGYTF. This rearrangement joins TRBV4-3 to TRBJ1-2, with 9 bases identical to TRBD1. V lost 6 bases to trimming and J lost 3 bases; unmatched junction nucleotides: 8. The CDR3 sequence is 15 residues long. From germline, CDR1 is LGHNA and CDR2 YSLEER.

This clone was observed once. This CDR3 is CASSSRGDQPQHF. CDR3 DNA sequence: TGTGCCAGCAGCTCAAGGGGGGATCAGCCCCAGCATTTT. This rearrangement joins TRBV5-8 to TRBJ1-5; a possible D gene is TRBD1 (6 bases). The germline CDR1 and CDR2 sequences are SGHTS and YDEGEE. The CDR3 is 13 residues long. Trimming took 3 bases from V and 5 from J, leaving 9 bases between them.

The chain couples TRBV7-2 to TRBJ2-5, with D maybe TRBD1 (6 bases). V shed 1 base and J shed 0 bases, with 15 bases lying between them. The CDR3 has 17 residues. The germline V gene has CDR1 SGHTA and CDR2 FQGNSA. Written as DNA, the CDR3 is TGTGCCAGCAGCTTAGAGAAACAGGGTCGGTACCAAGAGACCCAGTACTTC. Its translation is CASSLEKQGRYQETQYF.

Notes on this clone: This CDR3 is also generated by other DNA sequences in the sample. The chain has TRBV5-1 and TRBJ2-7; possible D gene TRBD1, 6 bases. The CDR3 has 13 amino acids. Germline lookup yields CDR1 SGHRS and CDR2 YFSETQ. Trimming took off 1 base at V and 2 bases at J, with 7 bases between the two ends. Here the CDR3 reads CASSLRDTYEQYF. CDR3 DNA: TGCGCCAGCAGCTTGCGGGACACCTACGAGCAGTACTTC.

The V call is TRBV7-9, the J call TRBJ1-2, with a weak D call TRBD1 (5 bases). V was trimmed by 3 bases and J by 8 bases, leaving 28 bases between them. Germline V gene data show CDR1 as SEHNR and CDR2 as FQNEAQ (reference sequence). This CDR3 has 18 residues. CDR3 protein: CASSLSTGTASLQGGYTF. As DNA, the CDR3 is TGTGCCAGCAGCTTGAGCACCGGGACGGCCAGCCTCCAGGGCGGCTACACCTTC.